Reported below is one T cell receptor beta chain. The antigen is not known. The data originate from a study of persistence of HIV-infected CD4 T cells. Study-level background: Donors were ART-treated; their CMV- and Gag-responding CD4+ T cells were isolated. A couple of participants gave one leukapheresis sample; others gave up to roughly 180 mL blood repeatedly. General study findings and limits: Degenerate expanded CDR3beta sequences were enriched among CMV- and Gag-responding cells.

An overlapping HIV-1 Gag peptide pool stimulated these cells at 1 ug/peptide/mL. CD40L/CD69 double-negative CD45RO-high memory CD4+ T cells were collected. CD8-depleted PBMCs were stimulated about 17 hours with anti-CD28/CD49d costimulation, CD40-blocking antibody and enfuvirtide. The immunoSEQ assay was version 4, run in survey mode. Sequenced by immunoSEQ multiplex PCR; TCRdb stores in-frame clones only, minus some. This table has 30,000 to 35,000 clones, approximately 85% appearing once. This CDR3 has 14 residues. The trim removed 5 bases at V and 3 bases at J, leaving 5 bases unmatched. CDR1 is SNHLY and CDR2 is FYNNEI in the germline V gene.

The receptor's source is an adult woman with HIV who was CMV-seropositive. The chain combines TRBV2 with TRBJ1-2; TRBD1 matches at 8 bases. Sequencing used CD4+ T cells sorted from PBMCs after roughly 18-hour stimulation, obtained from a patient who received antiretroviral therapy. The CDR3 spells CASSPGQGHYGYTF. CDR3 nucleotide sequence: TGTGCCAGCAGTCCCGGACAGGGCCACTATGGCTACACCTTC.